This T cell receptor (beta chain) was captured in a study of OX40 agonist ivuxolimab in advanced cancers. CDR3 size: 15 residues. Germline V gene lookup returns CDR1 SGHRS and CDR2 YFSETQ. The V gene end was trimmed by 0 bases and the J gene end by 5 bases; junction bases not matched to a gene: 5. TCRdb keeps only in-frame clones here, not all; method: immunoSEQ multiplex PCR. This table holds around 74,000 clones, about 84% found once. Broader study findings: Normalized T-cell clonal expansion was also low in a subset of nonresponders.

In regard to this clone: What it recognizes is unknown.

This sequence joins TRBV5-1 and TRBJ2-5, with 9 bases aligning to TRBD2. This clonotype was sampled from an adult with an advanced solid tumor such as melanoma, head and neck, liver or kidney cancer. The specimen was CD4+ or CD8+ T cells sorted from blood, collected in a trial of the OX40 agonist ivuxolimab. CDR3 nucleotide sequence: TGCGCCAGCAGCTTGGGGGGACTAGCAGGGGAGACCCAGTACTTC. Its translation: CASSLGGLAGETQYF.